The sequence of this T cell receptor beta chain was determined in a study of cytomegalovirus exposure and HLA in healthy donors. The table came from immunoSEQ multiplex PCR; TCRdb's copy has only in-frame clones and leaves some out. This table holds some 340,000 clones, roughly 87% found once. Study-wide results and limits: For most TCR sequences rarity was the rule, although some public TCRs occurred in many donors.

Germline-derived CDR1 and CDR2 are SQVTM and ANQGSEA. There are 12 residues in the CDR3. This clone was observed a single time. Its antigen remains unknown. At one end, the junction sequence differs from germline, possibly due to a read error. The specimen was PBMCs. This sequence joins TRBV29-1 and TRBJ2-5, with D perhaps matching TRBD1 or TRBD2 (5 bases each). The clonotype originates from a woman aged 25 to 39 in good health and CMV-seropositive. In DNA, the CDR3 is TGCAGCGTTCAAGAGGGGAGAGAGACCCAGTACTTC. This translates into CSVQEGRETQYF.